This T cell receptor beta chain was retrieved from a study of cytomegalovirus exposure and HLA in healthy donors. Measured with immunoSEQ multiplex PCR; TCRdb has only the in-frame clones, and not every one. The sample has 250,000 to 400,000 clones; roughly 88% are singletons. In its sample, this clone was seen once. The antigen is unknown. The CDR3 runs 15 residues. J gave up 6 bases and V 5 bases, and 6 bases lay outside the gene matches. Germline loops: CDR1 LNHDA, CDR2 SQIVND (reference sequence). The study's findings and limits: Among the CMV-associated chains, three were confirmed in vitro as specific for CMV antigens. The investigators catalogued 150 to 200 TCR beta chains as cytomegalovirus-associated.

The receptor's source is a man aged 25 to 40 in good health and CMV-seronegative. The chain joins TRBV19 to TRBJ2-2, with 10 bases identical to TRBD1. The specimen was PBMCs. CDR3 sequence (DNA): TGTGCCAGTAGTTGGGACAGGGGTTATGCCGGGGAGCTGTTTTTT. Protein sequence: CASSWDRGYAGELFF.